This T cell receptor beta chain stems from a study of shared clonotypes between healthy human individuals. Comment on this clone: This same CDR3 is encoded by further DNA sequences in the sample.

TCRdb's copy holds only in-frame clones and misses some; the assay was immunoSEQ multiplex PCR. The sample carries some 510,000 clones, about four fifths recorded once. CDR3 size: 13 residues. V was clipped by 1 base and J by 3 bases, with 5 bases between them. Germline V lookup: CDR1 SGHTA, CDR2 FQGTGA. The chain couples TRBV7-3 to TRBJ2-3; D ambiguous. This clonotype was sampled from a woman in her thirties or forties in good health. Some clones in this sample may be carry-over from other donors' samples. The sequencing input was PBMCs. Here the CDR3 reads CASSLIGTDTQYF. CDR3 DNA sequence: TGTGCCAGCAGCTTAATCGGTACAGATACGCAGTATTTT.